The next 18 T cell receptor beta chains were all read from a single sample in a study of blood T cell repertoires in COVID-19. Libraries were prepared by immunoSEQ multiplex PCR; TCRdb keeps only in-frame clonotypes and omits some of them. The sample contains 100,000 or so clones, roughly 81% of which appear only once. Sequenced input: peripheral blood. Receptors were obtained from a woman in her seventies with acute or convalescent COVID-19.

The CDR3: CASSFPRSTDTQYF. The CDR3 region has the DNA TGTGCCAGCAGTTTCCCCAGGTCCACAGATACGCAGTATTTT. J is TRBJ2-3 and V is TRBV6-2 or TRBV6-3; D is uncertain. This CDR3 comprises 14 residues. V was trimmed by 4 bases and J by 2 bases, leaving 10 bases between them. CDR1 and CDR2 from the germline V gene are MNHEY and SVGEGT.

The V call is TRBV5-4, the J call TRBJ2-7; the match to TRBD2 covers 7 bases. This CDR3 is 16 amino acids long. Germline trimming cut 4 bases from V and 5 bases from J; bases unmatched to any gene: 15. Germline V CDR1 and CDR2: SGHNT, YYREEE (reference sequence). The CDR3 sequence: CASSGRIGGRMHEQYF. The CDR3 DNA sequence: TGTGCCAGCAGCGGCCGGATAGGCGGGAGAATGCACGAGCAGTACTTC.

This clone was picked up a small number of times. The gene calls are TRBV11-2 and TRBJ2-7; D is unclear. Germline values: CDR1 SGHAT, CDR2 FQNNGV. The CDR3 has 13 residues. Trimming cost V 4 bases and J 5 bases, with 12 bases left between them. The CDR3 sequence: CASSSSRGDEQYF. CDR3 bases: TGTGCCAGCAGCTCCTCTCGAGGAGACGAGCAGTACTTC.

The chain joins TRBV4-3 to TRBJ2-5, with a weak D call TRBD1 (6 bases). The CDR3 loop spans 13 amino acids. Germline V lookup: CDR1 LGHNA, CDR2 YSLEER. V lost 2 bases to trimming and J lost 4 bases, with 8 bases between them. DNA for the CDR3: TGCGCCAGCAGCCAACAACAGGGAGAGACCCAGTACTTC. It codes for CASSQQQGETQYF.

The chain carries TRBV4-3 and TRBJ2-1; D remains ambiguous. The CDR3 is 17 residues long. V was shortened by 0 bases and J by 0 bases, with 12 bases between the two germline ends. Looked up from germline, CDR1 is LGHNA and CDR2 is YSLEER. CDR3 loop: CASSQEQRLRSYNEQFF. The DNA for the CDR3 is TGCGCCAGCAGCCAAGAGCAGCGACTCCGCTCCTACAATGAGCAGTTCTTC.

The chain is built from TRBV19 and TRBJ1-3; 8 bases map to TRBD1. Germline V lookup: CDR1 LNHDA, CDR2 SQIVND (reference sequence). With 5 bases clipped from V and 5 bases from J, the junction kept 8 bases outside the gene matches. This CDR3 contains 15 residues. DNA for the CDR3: TGTGCCAGTAGTCGGACCGGGACAGGTAGAAACACCATATATTTT. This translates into CASSRTGTGRNTIYF.

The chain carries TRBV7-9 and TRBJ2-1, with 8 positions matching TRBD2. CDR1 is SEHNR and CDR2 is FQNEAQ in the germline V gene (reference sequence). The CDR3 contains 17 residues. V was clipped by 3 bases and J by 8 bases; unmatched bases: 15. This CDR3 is CASSFSRRPGGMDEQFF. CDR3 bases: TGTGCCAGCAGCTTCTCTCGGCGTCCGGGGGGGATGGATGAGCAGTTCTTC.

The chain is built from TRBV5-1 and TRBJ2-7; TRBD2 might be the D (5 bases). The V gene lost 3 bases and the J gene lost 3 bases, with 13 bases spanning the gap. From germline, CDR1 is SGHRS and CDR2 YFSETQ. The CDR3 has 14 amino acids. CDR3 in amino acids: CASSSQSGVYEQYF. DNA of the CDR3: TGCGCCAGCAGCTCCCAGAGCGGTGTCTACGAGCAGTACTTC.

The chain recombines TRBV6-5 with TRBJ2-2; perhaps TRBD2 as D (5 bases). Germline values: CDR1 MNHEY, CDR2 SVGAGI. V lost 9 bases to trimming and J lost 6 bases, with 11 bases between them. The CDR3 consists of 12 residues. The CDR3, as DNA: TGTGCCAGTCGGTGGGGAGCCGGGGAGCTGTTTTTT. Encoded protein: CASRWGAGELFF.

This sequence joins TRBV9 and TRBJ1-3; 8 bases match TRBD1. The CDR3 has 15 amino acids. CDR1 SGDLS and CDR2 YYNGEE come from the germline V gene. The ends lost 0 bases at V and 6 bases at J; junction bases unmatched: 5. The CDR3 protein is CASSVEGRGPNTIYF. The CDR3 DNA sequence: TGTGCCAGCAGCGTAGAGGGCAGGGGGCCAAACACCATATATTTT.

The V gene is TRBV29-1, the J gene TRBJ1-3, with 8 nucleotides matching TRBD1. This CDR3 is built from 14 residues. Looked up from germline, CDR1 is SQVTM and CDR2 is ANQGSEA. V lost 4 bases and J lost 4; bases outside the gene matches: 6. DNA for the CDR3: TGCAGCGTTGTGGGGACAGGTTCCGGAAACACCATATATTTT. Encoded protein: CSVVGTGSGNTIYF. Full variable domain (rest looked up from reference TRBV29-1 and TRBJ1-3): SAVISQKPSRDICQRGTSLTIQCQVDSQVTMMFWYRQQPGQSLTLIATANQGSEATYESGFVIDKFPISRPNLTFSTLTVSNMSPEDSSIYLCSVVGTGSGNTIYFGEGSWLTVV.

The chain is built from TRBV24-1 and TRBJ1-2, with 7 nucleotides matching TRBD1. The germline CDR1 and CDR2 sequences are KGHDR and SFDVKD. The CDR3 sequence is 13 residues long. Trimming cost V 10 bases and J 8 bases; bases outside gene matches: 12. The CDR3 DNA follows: TGTGCCACTCCTTGGACAGGAGGGTACGGCTACACCTTC. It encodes CATPWTGGYGYTF.

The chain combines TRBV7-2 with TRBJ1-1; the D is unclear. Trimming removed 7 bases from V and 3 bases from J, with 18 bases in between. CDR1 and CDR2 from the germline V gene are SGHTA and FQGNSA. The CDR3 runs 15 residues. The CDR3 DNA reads TGTGCCAGCACTTTAGAGGGATGGGGAGACACTGAAGCTTTCTTT. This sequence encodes CASTLEGWGDTEAFF.

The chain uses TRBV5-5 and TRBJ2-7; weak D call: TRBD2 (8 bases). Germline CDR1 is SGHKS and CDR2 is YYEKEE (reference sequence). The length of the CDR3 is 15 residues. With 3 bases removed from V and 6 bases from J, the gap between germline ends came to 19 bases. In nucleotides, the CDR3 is TGTGCCAGCAGCTCAGGGGGACTAGGATCGTTCGAGCAGTACTTC. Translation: CASSSGGLGSFEQYF.

CDR3 sequence: CASSADSGTGGFEQYF. The DNA of the CDR3 is TGTGCCAGCAGCGCAGATTCCGGGACAGGGGGATTTGAGCAGTACTTC. The gene calls are TRBV9 and TRBJ2-7; 11 positions agree with TRBD1. The CDR3 runs to 16 residues. Germline values: CDR1 SGDLS, CDR2 YYNGEE. The J segment lost 7 bases and the V segment lost 3 bases, leaving 12 bases of the junction unmatched.

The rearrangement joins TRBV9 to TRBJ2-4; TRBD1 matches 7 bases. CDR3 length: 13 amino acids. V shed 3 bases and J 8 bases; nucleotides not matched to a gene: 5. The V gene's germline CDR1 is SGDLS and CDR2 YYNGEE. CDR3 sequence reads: CASSGDDRDIQYF. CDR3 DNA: TGTGCCAGCAGCGGCGACGACAGGGACATTCAGTACTTC.

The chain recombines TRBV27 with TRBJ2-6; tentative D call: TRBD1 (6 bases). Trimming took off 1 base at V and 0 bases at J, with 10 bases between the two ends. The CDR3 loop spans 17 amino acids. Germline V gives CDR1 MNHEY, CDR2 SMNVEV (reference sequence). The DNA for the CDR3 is TGTGCCAGCAGTTTATTGGGACAAGACTCTGGGGCCAACGTCCTGACTTTC. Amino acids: CASSLLGQDSGANVLTF.

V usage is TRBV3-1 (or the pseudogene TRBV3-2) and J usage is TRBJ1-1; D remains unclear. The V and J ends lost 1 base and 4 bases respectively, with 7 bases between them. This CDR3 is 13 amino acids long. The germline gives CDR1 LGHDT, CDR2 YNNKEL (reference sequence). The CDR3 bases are TGTGCCAGCAGCCAAGTTGAGGGCACTGAAGCTTTCTTT. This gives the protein CASSQVEGTEAFF.